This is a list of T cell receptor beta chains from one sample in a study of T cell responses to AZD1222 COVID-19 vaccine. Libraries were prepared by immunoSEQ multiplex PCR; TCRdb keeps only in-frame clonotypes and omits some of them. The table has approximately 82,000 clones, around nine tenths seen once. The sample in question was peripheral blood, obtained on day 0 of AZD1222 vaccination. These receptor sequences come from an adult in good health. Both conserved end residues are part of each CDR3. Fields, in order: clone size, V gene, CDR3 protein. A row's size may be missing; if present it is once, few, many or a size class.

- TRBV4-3 CASSQEGQPYNEQFF
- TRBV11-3 CASSRTYNEQFF
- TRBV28 CASSSLTVWDRVQYGYTF
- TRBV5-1 CASSWTSGEYNEQFF
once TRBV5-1 CASSRDSGQGAGTQYF
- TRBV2 CASRQGTGELFF
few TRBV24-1 CATSGQDADTGELFF
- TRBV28 CASIGPRGQTSYEQYF
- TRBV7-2 CASTPGFSSTDTQYF
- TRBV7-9 CASSTKETQYF
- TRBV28 CASSLPVGVGYTF
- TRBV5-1 CASSLAGTRESPLHF
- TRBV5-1 CASSRTAEQTEAFF
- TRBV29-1 CSVRGDYEQYF
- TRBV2 CASSDRQGVNYGYTF
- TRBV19 CASSMSATSYEQYF
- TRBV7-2 CASSALGRGENEQFF
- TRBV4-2 CASSQTSGGHPDTQYF
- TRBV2 CASTGDKQYGYTF